These T cell receptor beta chains were read from a single sample in a study of technical replicates of blood from four donors. Clones were read by immunoSEQ multiplex PCR, and TCRdb kept only the in-frame ones, dropping some. The sample has about 89,000 clones; approximately 94% are singletons. Sequenced sample: T cells isolated from PBMCs. The origin of the receptors is a human donor in good health. The CDR3 runs from the conserved cysteine through the conserved F or W. A D gene is named only where the DNA matches it firmly. Expanded clones are given a class, and other clones once, few, many or no size at all.

j_call,v_call,d_call,cdr3_length,clone_size,cdr3_aa
TRBJ2-7,TRBV2,TRBD2,15,NA,CASRTGGEGIYEQYF
TRBJ2-3,TRBV29-1,NA,13,NA,CSVDWGRTDTQYF
TRBJ1-2,TRBV9,TRBD1,17,NA,CASSPRGGTGGDYGYTF
TRBJ2-1,TRBV5-1,TRBD2,15,NA,CASSLGLAGHNEQFF
TRBJ2-7,TRBV4-2,TRBD2,15,NA,CASSQRGGLVGEQYF
TRBJ1-6,TRBV10-3,NA,15,NA,CAISESAGNNSPLHF
TRBJ2-5,TRBV2,NA,13,NA,CASRLTGLQTQYF
TRBJ2-1,TRBV19,TRBD1,16,NA,CASSEHRGSSYNEQFF
TRBJ2-7,TRBV5-1,NA,14,NA,CASSPGGRYLEQYF
TRBJ1-4,TRBV9,NA,12,NA,CASSGGDEKLFF
TRBJ2-2,TRBV25-1,NA,15,NA,CASSEVGAGTGELFF
TRBJ2-1,TRBV14,TRBD2,15,NA,CASSIRTSGDNEQFF
TRBJ2-7,TRBV18,TRBD1,14,NA,CASSPKGQGNEQYF
TRBJ2-6,TRBV15,NA,16,NA,CATSMEPGDGANVLTF
TRBJ2-1,TRBV5-1,NA,17,NA,CASSLNIRSILNNEQFF
TRBJ2-1,TRBV27,TRBD2,15,NA,CASTSGLAGGDEQFF
TRBJ1-4,TRBV6-1,NA,14,NA,CATLAVTTNEKLFF
TRBJ2-7,TRBV5-4,NA,14,NA,CASSLYGGSYEQYF
TRBJ1-2,TRBV9,TRBD1,14,NA,CASTYPQGYYGYTF
TRBJ2-3,TRBV10-3,TRBD1,18,NA,CAISETGTGGFSTDTQYF
TRBJ2-7,TRBV28,NA,12,NA,CASSFNFYEQYF
TRBJ1-2,TRBV6-1,NA,13,once,CASSAREGYGYTF
TRBJ2-7,TRBV5-6,NA,16,NA,CASSLKTNNQAYEQYF
TRBJ1-1,TRBV28,NA,12,NA,CASSYQNTEAFF
TRBJ1-4,TRBV28,NA,14,NA,CASSQGTGNEKLFF
TRBJ2-7,TRBV10-3,TRBD1,15,NA,CAISESGDRAYEQYF
TRBJ2-3,TRBV11-2,NA,15,NA,CASSPTPEWGDTQYF
TRBJ2-1,TRBV4-1,NA,14,NA,CASSQLYSYNEQFF
TRBJ2-7,TRBV30,TRBD1,14,NA,CAWNRRQGVYEQYF
TRBJ2-3,TRBV30,NA,15,once,CAWSVGAGGRDTQYF
TRBJ1-4,TRBV15,NA,15,NA,CATSAQQDPNEKLFF
TRBJ2-2,TRBV7-3,NA,16,once,CASSSLGTQNTGELFF
TRBJ2-2,TRBV14,TRBD2,17,NA,CASQGETSGSRNGELFF
TRBJ2-2,TRBV11-2,NA,15,NA,CASSSQGWDTGELFF
TRBJ2-3,TRBV13,TRBD2,18,NA,CASSPGTSGGIRADTQYF
TRBJ2-5,TRBV7-8,TRBD2,13,few,CASSSGGQETQYF
TRBJ2-2,TRBV5-4,NA,13,NA,CASSDFNTGELFF
TRBJ2-1,TRBV6-5,NA,13,NA,CASSYTHGIEQFF
TRBJ2-1,TRBV5-1,TRBD2,17,NA,CASSRPGLAGPYNEQFF
TRBJ1-1,TRBV7-9,NA,14,few,CASSWERWGTEAFF
TRBJ2-3,TRBV19,TRBD1,15,NA,CATRITTGSTDTQYF
TRBJ1-3,TRBV28,NA,16,once,CASSFSGRLSGNTIYF
TRBJ1-3,TRBV5-1,NA,16,NA,CASSLDTGRSGNTIYF
TRBJ2-5,TRBV2,NA,14,NA,CASRVLRGRGTQYF
TRBJ1-2,TRBV6-1,NA,14,NA,CASSVGGINYGYTF
TRBJ2-5,TRBV19,NA,15,NA,CASSAALGLGETQYF
TRBJ2-3,TRBV9,NA,15,NA,CASSSQGPITDTQYF
TRBJ1-2,TRBV18,NA,14,NA,CASSPPVADYGYTF
TRBJ2-7,TRBV18,TRBD1,14,NA,CASSPLQGANEQYF
TRBJ2-1,TRBV7-6,NA,15,once,CASSLGGGSYNEQFF
TRBJ2-3,TRBV19,NA,15,NA,CASSINQGRRDTQYF
TRBJ1-4,TRBV13,TRBD1,15,once,CASSQDRERNEKLFF
TRBJ2-7,TRBV12-5,TRBD1,14,NA,CASGLGTGLVEQYF
TRBJ2-1,TRBV6-1,NA,16,NA,CASSVLLGQPHNEQFF
TRBJ1-1,TRBV5-1,TRBD1,14,NA,CASSLDRGNTEAFF
TRBJ2-3,TRBV5-1,TRBD2,18,NA,CASSSGLAGGRSTDTQYF
TRBJ2-2,TRBV2,NA,15,NA,CASNPRQTITGELFF
TRBJ1-2,TRBV29-1,TRBD1,11,NA,CSGGQGGGYTF
TRBJ2-1,TRBV10-3,TRBD1,17,NA,CAIRPATGIGTYNEQFF
TRBJ1-1,TRBV5-4,NA,15,few,CASSQSGGVNTEAFF